What follows are 7 T cell receptor beta chains derived from one specimen sequenced in a study of OX40 agonist ivuxolimab in advanced cancers. Sequenced by immunoSEQ multiplex PCR; TCRdb stores in-frame clones only, minus some. Here the sample spans about 70,000 clones, around 82% being singletons. The sample consisted of CD4+ or CD8+ T cells sorted from blood, taken in a trial of the OX40 agonist ivuxolimab. The receptors stem from an adult with an advanced solid tumor such as melanoma, head and neck, liver or kidney cancer.

This chain connects TRBV6-6 to TRBJ1-1, with TRBD1 as a possible D gene (6 bases). Germline CDR1 reads MNHNY; CDR2 reads SVGAGI (reference sequence). Trimming took off 6 bases at V and 6 bases at J, with 11 bases between the two ends. This CDR3 has 12 residues. CDR3 in amino acids: CASRRGAPEAFF. CDR3 in DNA: TGTGCCAGCAGGCGGGGGGCCCCTGAAGCTTTCTTT.

Only a few counts were recorded for this clone. The chain combines TRBV5-4 with TRBJ1-1, with D uncertain. The CDR3 spans 15 residues. The V and J ends lost 4 bases and 0 bases respectively, with 13 bases between them. Germline CDR1 SGHNT, CDR2 YYREEE (reference sequence). For the CDR3, the DNA is TGTGCCAGCAGCCCCCGAGGAAACCTGAACACTGAAGCTTTCTTT. Translation gives CASSPRGNLNTEAFF.

A note on this clone: The sample contains more than one DNA sequence encoding this CDR3. This chain links TRBV2 with TRBJ1-2; 8 nucleotides agree with TRBD1. J was trimmed by 4 bases and V by 6 bases; bases with no gene match: 7. The CDR3 has 14 residues. CDR1 SNHLY and CDR2 FYNNEI come from the germline V gene. For the CDR3, the DNA is TGTGCCAGCAGCGTAGTAGACAGGGGCTATGGCTACACCTTC. This codes for CASSVVDRGYGYTF.

This clone was observed a single time. The genes are TRBV5-1 and TRBJ1-5; TRBD1 matches at 9 bases. There are 14 residues in the CDR3. V gave up 4 bases and J gave up 6 bases; unmatched junction bases: 5. CDR1 and CDR2 from the germline V gene are SGHRS and YFSETQ. The CDR3 region is CASSPDRGGQPQHF. As DNA, the CDR3 is TGCGCCAGCAGCCCGGACAGGGGCGGTCAGCCCCAGCATTTT.

The chain recombines TRBV5-1 with TRBJ2-7; D is possibly TRBD1 (6 bases). Per germline, CDR1 SGHRS and CDR2 YFSETQ. The CDR3 covers 15 residues. V was cut by 0 bases and J by 4 bases, with 14 bases left in between. DNA for the CDR3: TGCGCCAGCAGCTTGGGAAACAGGCAGGGGTACGAGCAGTACTTC. Amino acid sequence: CASSLGNRQGYEQYF.

This chain connects TRBV11-3 to TRBJ2-1; D gene unclear. The V end was cut by 0 bases, the J end by 11 bases, with 8 bases between. The CDR3 is 12 residues long. Germline V gives CDR1 SGHNT, CDR2 YENEEA. The CDR3 spells CASSLDLNKQFF. Here the CDR3 DNA reads TGTGCCAGCAGCTTAGATTTGAACAAGCAGTTCTTC.

The chain has TRBV2 and TRBJ1-5; no reliable D call. Germline V lookup: CDR1 SNHLY, CDR2 FYNNEI. The germline V and J ends were trimmed by 0 bases and 2 bases, with 17 bases remaining between them. CDR3 size: 18 residues. The CDR3 DNA is TGTGCCAGCAGTGAAGCTCTCCCCAAGTTGGTCGGCAATCAGCCCCAGCATTTT. It encodes CASSEALPKLVGNQPQHF.